The 7 T cell receptor beta chains below come from one sample, sequenced in a study of identifying expanded T cells in peripheral blood. Clones were sequenced by immunoSEQ multiplex PCR, and TCRdb holds only the in-frame ones, with some missing. This table has tens of thousands of clones, 88% appearing once. Sample: blood. Receptors were obtained from a person aged 18 to 70 in good health.

This clone was seen just once. V gene TRBV4-1 combines with J gene TRBJ2-1; the D gene could be TRBD1 or TRBD2 (5 bases each). V shed 1 base and J shed 3 bases, with 13 bases lying between them. The CDR3 consists of 16 residues. The germline V gene has CDR1 MGHRA and CDR2 YSYEKL. This chain's CDR3 is CASSQVPGRIYNEQFF. DNA for the CDR3: TGCGCCAGCAGCCAAGTCCCGGGACGGATCTACAATGAGCAGTTCTTC.

The rearrangement links TRBV10-2 to TRBJ2-5; 11 nucleotides match TRBD2. J lost 8 bases, V lost 7 bases, and 9 bases had no gene match. The germline CDR1 and CDR2 sequences are WSHSY and SAAADI. This CDR3 contains 14 residues. The CDR3 is CASTQTSGAYTQYF. CDR3 bases: TGCGCCAGCACTCAGACTAGCGGGGCCTACACCCAGTACTTC.

The V and J genes are TRBV15 and TRBJ1-3; possible D gene TRBD1, 5 bases. With 0 bases removed from V and 0 bases from J, the gap between germline ends came to 21 bases. Per the germline V gene, CDR1 is LNHNV and CDR2 is YYDKDF (reference sequence). This CDR3 contains 20 residues. The CDR3 spells CATSRETKVLGDLSGNTIYF. In DNA form, the CDR3 reads TGTGCCACCAGCAGAGAGACCAAGGTCTTAGGGGATCTCTCTGGAAACACCATATATTTT.

The V gene is TRBV5-1, the J gene TRBJ2-7; TRBD1 matches at 9 bases. This CDR3 is built from 14 residues. CDR1 is SGHRS, CDR2 YFSETQ, per germline. J lost 6 bases, V lost 0 bases, and 4 bases had no gene match. CDR3 amino acids: CASSLGGQGGEQYF. As DNA, the CDR3 is TGCGCCAGCAGCTTGGGGGGACAGGGAGGCGAGCAGTACTTC.

The gene calls are TRBV9 and TRBJ2-2; D is perhaps TRBD1 (5 bases). The CDR3 contains 16 residues. Between the trimmed V and J ends, which lost 4 bases and 4 bases, there was a span of 17 bases. The V gene's germline CDR1 is SGDLS and CDR2 YYNGEE. Here the CDR3 reads CASSRPKQDVTGELFF. CDR3 bases: TGTGCCAGCAGCAGACCTAAACAGGACGTCACCGGGGAGCTGTTTTTT.

The chain couples TRBV14 to TRBJ2-7, with D possibly matching TRBD2 (5 bases). In germline, CDR1 is SGHDN, CDR2 FVKESK. V was clipped by 4 bases and J by 6 bases, with 10 bases between them. There are 12 residues in the CDR3. The CDR3, as DNA: TGTGCCAGCAGCCTTACCGAGGGCGAGCAGTACTTC. Translation gives CASSLTEGEQYF. Full variable domain (rest looked up from reference TRBV14 and TRBJ2-7): EAGVTQFPSHSVIEKGQTVTLRCDPISGHDNLYWYRRVMGKEIKFLLHFVKESKQDESGMPNNRFLAERTGGTYSTLKVQPAELEDSGVYFCASSLTEGEQYFGPGTRLTVT.

The chain couples TRBV11-2 to TRBJ2-7; D ambiguous. Between the trimmed V and J ends, which lost 1 base and 1 base, there was a span of 11 bases. Germline V lookup: CDR1 SGHAT, CDR2 FQNNGV. The CDR3 loop spans 15 amino acids. CDR3 coding DNA: TGTGCCAGCAGCTTAGCCCTCGCAGGTTCCTACGAGCAGTACTTC. Translated: CASSLALAGSYEQYF.